This TCR beta chain is drawn from a study of cytomegalovirus exposure and HLA in healthy donors. General study results and limits: Most subjects had HLA-A and HLA-B alleles reportedly predicted accurately by TCR beta sequences. Indistinguishable V segments, including TRBV6-2 and TRBV6-3, were excluded.

PCR used 60 Vbeta primers and 13 Jbeta primers. TCRdb's table, derived via immunoSEQ multiplex PCR, lists solely in-frame clones and lacks some. The profile shows roughly 160,000 clones, approximately 80% of them singletons. Between the trimmed V and J ends, which lost 3 bases and 8 bases, there was a span of 9 bases. This CDR3 is built from 11 residues. Germline-derived CDR1 and CDR2 are SGHNT and YYREEE (reference sequence). With regard to this clone: Its target is unknown.

This clonotype was sampled from a woman between 25 and 40 years old in good health and CMV-seropositive. V usage is TRBV5-4 and J usage is TRBJ2-7; the D gene is possibly TRBD2 (7 bases). The sequenced sample was PBMCs. This CDR3 reads CASSWGGQQYF. CDR3 DNA: TGTGCCAGCAGCTGGGGGGGCCAGCAGTACTTC.